This TCR beta chain was recovered during a study of T-cell memory formation after mild COVID-19. TCRdb used MiXCR to reprocess the 5' RACE reads, holding one entry per CDR3 protein. The sample has about 180,000 distinct CDR3 sequences; approximately 16% are singletons. CDR3 length: 13 amino acids. V gave up 3 bases and J gave up 4 bases, with 7 bases separating them. Germline V gene lookup returns CDR1 MDHEN and CDR2 SYDVKM. The receptor was derived from an adult woman who had mild COVID-19 (a few samples of this study predate the infection). Cell type and time point are not known. The V and J genes are TRBV28 and TRBJ2-4, with D hard to call. Sample: PBMCs or a T cell subset sorted from them (not recorded which). The CDR3 DNA follows: TGTGCCAGCAGTTTGGTGGTTAAAAACATTCAGTACTTC. This codes for CASSLVVKNIQYF.